What follows are 9 T cell receptor beta chains derived from one specimen sequenced in a study of T cells after yellow fever vaccination. TCRdb passed the 5' RACE reads through MiXCR, listing each CDR3 protein once. The sample has approximately 240,000 distinct CDR3 sequences; approximately 3.5% are singletons. The material was PBMCs, obtained 15 days after the yellow fever booster vaccination. These receptors were taken from a man between 18 and 29 years old who received the YFV17D yellow fever vaccine.

This clonotype has at least ten counts. The chain employs TRBV6-6 and TRBJ1-5, with D maybe TRBD1 (5 bases). Germline values: CDR1 MNHNY, CDR2 SVGAGI (reference sequence). Trimming shortened V by 8 bases and J by 2 bases, and 19 bases separated the two germline ends. The CDR3 covers 16 residues. This CDR3 is CASSGTSGMGNQPQHF. In DNA, the CDR3 is TGTGCCAGCTCCGGGACCTCGGGGATGGGCAATCAGCCCCAGCATTTT.

This clonotype was counted many times. The chain recombines TRBV12-3 or TRBV12-4 with TRBJ1-2; 8 bases fit TRBD1. Unmatched junction bases numbered 4, after V lost 6 bases and J lost 4 bases. The CDR3 runs to 13 residues. The CDR3 bases are TGTGCCAGCAGCATCGGACAGGGCTATGGCTACACCTTC. Encoded protein: CASSIGQGYGYTF.

This clonotype was found many times. The gene calls are TRBV7-6 and TRBJ2-3; D perhaps matches TRBD2 (6 bases). Trimming stripped 5 bases from V and 6 bases from J, with 21 bases between. CDR3 size: 16 residues. The germline CDR1 and CDR2 sequences are SGHVS and FNYEAQ. The CDR3 protein is CASSLTEAGPWDTQYF. In DNA, the CDR3 is TGTGCCAGCAGCCTCACCGAAGCGGGCCCCTGGGATACGCAGTATTTT.

Concerning this clonotype: A much larger clone lies a single base off, so this may be a read error. The chain carries TRBV20-1 and TRBJ2-7; TRBD1 agrees at 7 bases. This CDR3 has 14 residues. The germline V gene has CDR1 DFQATT and CDR2 SNEGSKA (reference sequence). CDR3 bases: TGCAGTGCCGCGTCAGGGGGAAGCGGCTACGAGCAGTGCTTC. Its protein is CSAASGGSGYEQCF.

This clonotype was recorded many times. DNA for the CDR3: TGCAGCGTTGAGCGACAGGGAGAGTATGGCTACACCTTC. Protein product: CSVERQGEYGYTF. The chain couples TRBV29-1 to TRBJ1-2, with 7 bases lining up with TRBD1. J was trimmed by 5 bases and V by 3 bases; bases with no gene match: 6. The CDR3 is 13 amino acids. CDR1 is SQVTM and CDR2 is ANQGSEA in the germline V gene.

Ten or more counts support this clonotype. The CDR3 loop is CASSPRGGSYNEQFF. The CDR3 DNA reads as TGTGCCAGCAGCCCCCGGGGGGGCTCCTACAATGAGCAGTTCTTC. The chain uses TRBV7-9 and TRBJ2-1; the match to TRBD2 covers 8 bases. The length of the CDR3 is 15 residues. V lost 5 bases, J lost 0 bases, and 3 bases stayed unmatched. In germline, CDR1 is SEHNR, CDR2 FQNEAQ (reference sequence). Full variable domain (missing parts from reference TRBV7-9 and TRBJ2-1): DTGVSQNPRHKITKRGQNVTFRCDPISEHNRLYWYRQTLGQGPEFLTYFQNEAQLEKSRLLSDRFSAERPKGSFSTLEIQRTEQGDSAMYLCASSPRGGSYNEQFFGPGTRLTVL.

This clonotype has ten or more counts. J is TRBJ1-5 and V is TRBV5-1; D is unclear. The CDR3 length is 14 residues. V lost 4 bases, J lost 2 bases, and 10 bases lay in between. Germline V gene lookup returns CDR1 SGHRS and CDR2 YFSETQ. This CDR3 reads CASSPGYGNQPQHF. The CDR3 DNA follows: TGCGCCAGCAGCCCGGGGTATGGCAATCAGCCCCAGCATTTT.

This clonotype was counted many times. The gene calls are TRBV5-4 and TRBJ2-5; D possibly corresponds to TRBD2 (5 bases). Germline V gene sequence: CDR1 SGHNT, CDR2 YYREEE (reference sequence). V lost 4 bases and J lost 5, with 15 bases in between. The CDR3 length is 14 residues. The CDR3, as DNA: TGTGCCAGCAGCCAGTCCCTAGCCTTGGAGACCCAGTACTTC. Encoded protein: CASSQSLALETQYF.

This clonotype has at least ten counts. V usage is TRBV20-1 and J usage is TRBJ2-3, with D perhaps matching TRBD2 (7 bases). V was trimmed by 3 bases and J by 0 bases, leaving 10 bases between them. This CDR3 region has 14 residues. CDR1 and CDR2 from the germline V gene are DFQATT and SNEGSKA (reference sequence). The CDR3 region has the DNA TGCAGTGCTAGGCGGGGGCCAAGCACAGATACGCAGTATTTT. This gives the protein CSARRGPSTDTQYF.